These 10 T cell receptor beta chains came from one sample sequenced in a study of T cell repertoires in cytomegalovirus infection. Their antigens remain unidentified. TCRdb ran MiXCR on the reads and lists one entry per CDR3 protein. The sample yields 700,000 to 900,000 distinct CDR3 sequences, roughly 29% seen once. The specimen was cultured CD8+ T cells from PBMCs, collected from culture after CMV antigen stimulation. These receptors originate from a human donor in good health (CMV status not recorded). Some clones in this sample may be carry-over from other donors' samples.

This clonotype has more than one count but fewer than ten. The chain recombines TRBV7-8 with TRBJ1-2; D is perhaps TRBD1 (5 bases). Germline V gives CDR1 SGHVS, CDR2 FQNEAQ. This CDR3 is built from 14 residues. V shed 1 base and J shed 7 bases, with 13 bases lying between them. In nucleotides, the CDR3 is TGTGCCAGCAGCTTAGAGTCTGGGGCCCGTGGCTACACCTTC. It translates to CASSLESGARGYTF.

In regard to this clonotype: Since a much larger clone is just one base distant, this may be a read error. J is TRBJ2-5 and V is TRBV7-2; D is undetermined. The germline V gene has CDR1 SGHTA and CDR2 FQGNSA. The CDR3 runs 12 residues. The DNA of the CDR3 is TGTGTCAGCAGCTTAGCCACAGAGACCCAGTACTTC. Translation: CVSSLATETQYF.

This clonotype was recorded many times. The CDR3 sequence is CASSENRGDTGELFF. The CDR3 DNA follows: TGTGCCAGCAGCGAGAACAGGGGTGACACCGGGGAGCTGTTTTTT. The chain uses TRBV7-2 and TRBJ2-2, with 7 bases identical to TRBD1. Germline V gene sequence: CDR1 SGHTA, CDR2 FQGNSA. After removal of 5 bases from V and 3 bases from J, the junction contained 6 bases not matched to a gene. The CDR3 is 15 amino acids.

This chain uses TRBV13 with TRBJ2-7; D unresolved. Trimming cost V 0 bases and J 0 bases, with 12 bases left between them. The CDR3 loop spans 16 amino acids. Germline V gives CDR1 PRHDT, CDR2 FYEKMQ (reference sequence). CDR3 loop: CASSLGLLADSYEQYF. The CDR3 coding sequence is TGTGCCAGCAGCTTAGGCCTACTCGCGGACTCCTACGAGCAGTACTTC.

In this sample, this clonotype turned up a few times. The rearrangement joins TRBV7-2 to TRBJ2-2; no firm D call. In germline, CDR1 is SGHTA, CDR2 FQGNSA. The V gene lost 5 bases and the J gene lost 4 bases, with 17 bases spanning the gap. This CDR3 region has 16 residues. The CDR3 reads CASSQMLADVTGELFF. The CDR3 coding sequence is TGTGCCAGCAGCCAGATGTTGGCAGATGTCACCGGGGAGCTGTTTTTT.

This rearrangement joins TRBV5-1 to TRBJ2-1; D is ambiguous. The CDR3 loop spans 13 amino acids. V was trimmed by 3 bases and J by 10 bases, leaving 14 bases between them. Germline V gene data show CDR1 as SGHRS and CDR2 as YFSETQ. In nucleotides, the CDR3 is TGCGCCAGCAGCTCCCCGGGCGCCACCGAGCAGTTCTTC. Translating it yields CASSSPGATEQFF.

This clonotype has more than one count but fewer than ten. The chain carries TRBV29-1 and TRBJ2-1; D may be TRBD1 (5 bases). The CDR3 spans 13 residues. Germline V gene sequence: CDR1 SQVTM, CDR2 ANQGSEA. Trimming cost V 3 bases and J 6 bases, with 12 bases left between them. The CDR3 DNA sequence: TGCAGCGTTGATTCTCAGGGTGCCAATGAGCAGTTCTTC. This translates into CSVDSQGANEQFF.

This clonotype has only a few counts. The chain joins TRBV6-6 to TRBJ1-4; D ambiguous. The CDR3 loop spans 21 amino acids. Germline CDR1 MNHNY, CDR2 SVGAGI (reference sequence). Deletions cut 2 bases from V and 1 base from J, with 26 bases between. The CDR3 region has the DNA TGTGCCAGCAGTTACACGACCTGGGTAACCGAGACTACGGGAACTAATGAAAAACTGTTTTTT. Amino acid sequence: CASSYTTWVTETTGTNEKLFF.

This clonotype was picked up many times. The V and J genes are TRBV19 and TRBJ2-6; weak D call: TRBD1 (5 bases). This CDR3 has 16 amino acids. Germline lookup yields CDR1 LNHDA and CDR2 SQIVND (reference sequence). V was clipped by 0 bases and J by 2 bases, with 8 bases between them. This CDR3 is CASSIDQGTGANVLTF. In DNA, the CDR3 is TGTGCCAGTAGTATAGATCAGGGCACTGGGGCCAACGTCCTGACTTTC.

A word on this clonotype: Germline is not matched at one junction end, which may reflect a read error. The rearrangement joins TRBV7-6 to TRBJ2-2; D not certain. Germline V gives CDR1 SGHVS, CDR2 FNYEAQ. This CDR3 is 14 amino acids long. The CDR3 region is CANSLGVNTGELFF. As DNA, the CDR3 is TGTGCCAACAGCTTAGGAGTAAACACCGGGGAGCTGTTTTTT.